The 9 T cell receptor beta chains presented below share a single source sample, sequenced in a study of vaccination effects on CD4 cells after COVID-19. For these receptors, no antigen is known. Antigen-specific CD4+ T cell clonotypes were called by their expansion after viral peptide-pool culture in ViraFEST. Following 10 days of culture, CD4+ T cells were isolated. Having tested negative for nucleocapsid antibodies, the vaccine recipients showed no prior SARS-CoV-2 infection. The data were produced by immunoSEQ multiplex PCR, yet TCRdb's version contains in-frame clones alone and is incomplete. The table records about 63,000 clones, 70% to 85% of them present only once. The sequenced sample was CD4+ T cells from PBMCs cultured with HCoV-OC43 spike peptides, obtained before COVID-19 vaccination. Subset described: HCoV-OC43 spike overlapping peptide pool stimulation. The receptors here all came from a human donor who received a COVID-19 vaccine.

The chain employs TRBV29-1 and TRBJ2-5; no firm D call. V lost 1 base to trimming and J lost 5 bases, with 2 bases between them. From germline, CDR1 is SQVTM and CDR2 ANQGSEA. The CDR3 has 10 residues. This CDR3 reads CSVEGETQYF. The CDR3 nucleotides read TGCAGCGTTGAAGGGGAGACCCAGTACTTC.

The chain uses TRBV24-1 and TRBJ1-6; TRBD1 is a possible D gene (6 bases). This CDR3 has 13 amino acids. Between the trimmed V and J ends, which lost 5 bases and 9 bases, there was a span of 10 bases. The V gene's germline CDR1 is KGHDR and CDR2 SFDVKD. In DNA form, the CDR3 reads TGTGCCACCAGTGCCCAAGGGGGTTCACCCCTCCACTTT. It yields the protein CATSAQGGSPLHF.

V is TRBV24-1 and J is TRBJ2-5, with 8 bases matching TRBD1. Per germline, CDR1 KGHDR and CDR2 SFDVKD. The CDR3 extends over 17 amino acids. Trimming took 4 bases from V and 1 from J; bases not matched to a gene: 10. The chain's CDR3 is CATSDSRQGLTQETQYF. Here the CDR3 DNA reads TGTGCCACCAGTGACAGCAGACAGGGGCTAACCCAAGAGACCCAGTACTTC.

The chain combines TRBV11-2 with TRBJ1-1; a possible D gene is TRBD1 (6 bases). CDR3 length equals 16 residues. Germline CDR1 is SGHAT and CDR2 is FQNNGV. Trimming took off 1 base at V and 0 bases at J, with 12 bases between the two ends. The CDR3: CASSLVPAGVNTEAFF. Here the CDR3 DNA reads TGTGCCAGCAGCTTAGTCCCAGCAGGGGTGAACACTGAAGCTTTCTTT.

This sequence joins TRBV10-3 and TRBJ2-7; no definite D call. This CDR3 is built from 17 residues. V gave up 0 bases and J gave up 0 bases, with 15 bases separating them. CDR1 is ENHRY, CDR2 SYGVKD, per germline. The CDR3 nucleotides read TGTGCCATCAGTGAGTCTCTCGGCAGATTGAGCTCCTACGAGCAGTACGTC. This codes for CAISESLGRLSSYEQYV.

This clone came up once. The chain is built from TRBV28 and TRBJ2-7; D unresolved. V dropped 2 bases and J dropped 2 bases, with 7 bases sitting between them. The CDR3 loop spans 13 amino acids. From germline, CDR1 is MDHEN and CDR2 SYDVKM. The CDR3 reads CASSLGVTYEQYV. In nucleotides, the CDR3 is TGTGCCAGCAGTTTAGGTGTGACCTACGAGCAGTACGTC.

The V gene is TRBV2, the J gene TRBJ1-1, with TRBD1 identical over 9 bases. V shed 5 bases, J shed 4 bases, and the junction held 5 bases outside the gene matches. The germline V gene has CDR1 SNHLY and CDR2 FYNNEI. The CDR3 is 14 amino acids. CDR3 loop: CASSSQDRGTEAFF. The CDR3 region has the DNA TGTGCCAGCAGTTCCCAGGACAGGGGCACTGAAGCTTTCTTT. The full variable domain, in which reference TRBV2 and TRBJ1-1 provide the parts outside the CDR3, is EPEVTQTPSHQVTQMGQEVILRCVPISNHLYFYWYRQILGQKVEFLVSFYNNEISEKSEIFDDQFSVERPDGSNFTLKIRSTKLEDSAMYFCASSSQDRGTEAFFGQGTRLTVV.

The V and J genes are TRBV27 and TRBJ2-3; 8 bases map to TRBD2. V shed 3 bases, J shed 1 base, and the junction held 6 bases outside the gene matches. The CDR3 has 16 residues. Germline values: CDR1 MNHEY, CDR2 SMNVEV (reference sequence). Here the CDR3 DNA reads TGTGCCAGCAGTTTCCACGGGGGGGCAGGCACAGATACGCAGTATTTT. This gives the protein CASSFHGGAGTDTQYF.

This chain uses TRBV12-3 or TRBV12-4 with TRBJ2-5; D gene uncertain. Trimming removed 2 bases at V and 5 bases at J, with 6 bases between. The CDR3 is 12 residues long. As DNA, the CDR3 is TGTGCCAGCAGTTTATCCCGCGAGACCCAGTACTTC. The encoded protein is CASSLSRETQYF.